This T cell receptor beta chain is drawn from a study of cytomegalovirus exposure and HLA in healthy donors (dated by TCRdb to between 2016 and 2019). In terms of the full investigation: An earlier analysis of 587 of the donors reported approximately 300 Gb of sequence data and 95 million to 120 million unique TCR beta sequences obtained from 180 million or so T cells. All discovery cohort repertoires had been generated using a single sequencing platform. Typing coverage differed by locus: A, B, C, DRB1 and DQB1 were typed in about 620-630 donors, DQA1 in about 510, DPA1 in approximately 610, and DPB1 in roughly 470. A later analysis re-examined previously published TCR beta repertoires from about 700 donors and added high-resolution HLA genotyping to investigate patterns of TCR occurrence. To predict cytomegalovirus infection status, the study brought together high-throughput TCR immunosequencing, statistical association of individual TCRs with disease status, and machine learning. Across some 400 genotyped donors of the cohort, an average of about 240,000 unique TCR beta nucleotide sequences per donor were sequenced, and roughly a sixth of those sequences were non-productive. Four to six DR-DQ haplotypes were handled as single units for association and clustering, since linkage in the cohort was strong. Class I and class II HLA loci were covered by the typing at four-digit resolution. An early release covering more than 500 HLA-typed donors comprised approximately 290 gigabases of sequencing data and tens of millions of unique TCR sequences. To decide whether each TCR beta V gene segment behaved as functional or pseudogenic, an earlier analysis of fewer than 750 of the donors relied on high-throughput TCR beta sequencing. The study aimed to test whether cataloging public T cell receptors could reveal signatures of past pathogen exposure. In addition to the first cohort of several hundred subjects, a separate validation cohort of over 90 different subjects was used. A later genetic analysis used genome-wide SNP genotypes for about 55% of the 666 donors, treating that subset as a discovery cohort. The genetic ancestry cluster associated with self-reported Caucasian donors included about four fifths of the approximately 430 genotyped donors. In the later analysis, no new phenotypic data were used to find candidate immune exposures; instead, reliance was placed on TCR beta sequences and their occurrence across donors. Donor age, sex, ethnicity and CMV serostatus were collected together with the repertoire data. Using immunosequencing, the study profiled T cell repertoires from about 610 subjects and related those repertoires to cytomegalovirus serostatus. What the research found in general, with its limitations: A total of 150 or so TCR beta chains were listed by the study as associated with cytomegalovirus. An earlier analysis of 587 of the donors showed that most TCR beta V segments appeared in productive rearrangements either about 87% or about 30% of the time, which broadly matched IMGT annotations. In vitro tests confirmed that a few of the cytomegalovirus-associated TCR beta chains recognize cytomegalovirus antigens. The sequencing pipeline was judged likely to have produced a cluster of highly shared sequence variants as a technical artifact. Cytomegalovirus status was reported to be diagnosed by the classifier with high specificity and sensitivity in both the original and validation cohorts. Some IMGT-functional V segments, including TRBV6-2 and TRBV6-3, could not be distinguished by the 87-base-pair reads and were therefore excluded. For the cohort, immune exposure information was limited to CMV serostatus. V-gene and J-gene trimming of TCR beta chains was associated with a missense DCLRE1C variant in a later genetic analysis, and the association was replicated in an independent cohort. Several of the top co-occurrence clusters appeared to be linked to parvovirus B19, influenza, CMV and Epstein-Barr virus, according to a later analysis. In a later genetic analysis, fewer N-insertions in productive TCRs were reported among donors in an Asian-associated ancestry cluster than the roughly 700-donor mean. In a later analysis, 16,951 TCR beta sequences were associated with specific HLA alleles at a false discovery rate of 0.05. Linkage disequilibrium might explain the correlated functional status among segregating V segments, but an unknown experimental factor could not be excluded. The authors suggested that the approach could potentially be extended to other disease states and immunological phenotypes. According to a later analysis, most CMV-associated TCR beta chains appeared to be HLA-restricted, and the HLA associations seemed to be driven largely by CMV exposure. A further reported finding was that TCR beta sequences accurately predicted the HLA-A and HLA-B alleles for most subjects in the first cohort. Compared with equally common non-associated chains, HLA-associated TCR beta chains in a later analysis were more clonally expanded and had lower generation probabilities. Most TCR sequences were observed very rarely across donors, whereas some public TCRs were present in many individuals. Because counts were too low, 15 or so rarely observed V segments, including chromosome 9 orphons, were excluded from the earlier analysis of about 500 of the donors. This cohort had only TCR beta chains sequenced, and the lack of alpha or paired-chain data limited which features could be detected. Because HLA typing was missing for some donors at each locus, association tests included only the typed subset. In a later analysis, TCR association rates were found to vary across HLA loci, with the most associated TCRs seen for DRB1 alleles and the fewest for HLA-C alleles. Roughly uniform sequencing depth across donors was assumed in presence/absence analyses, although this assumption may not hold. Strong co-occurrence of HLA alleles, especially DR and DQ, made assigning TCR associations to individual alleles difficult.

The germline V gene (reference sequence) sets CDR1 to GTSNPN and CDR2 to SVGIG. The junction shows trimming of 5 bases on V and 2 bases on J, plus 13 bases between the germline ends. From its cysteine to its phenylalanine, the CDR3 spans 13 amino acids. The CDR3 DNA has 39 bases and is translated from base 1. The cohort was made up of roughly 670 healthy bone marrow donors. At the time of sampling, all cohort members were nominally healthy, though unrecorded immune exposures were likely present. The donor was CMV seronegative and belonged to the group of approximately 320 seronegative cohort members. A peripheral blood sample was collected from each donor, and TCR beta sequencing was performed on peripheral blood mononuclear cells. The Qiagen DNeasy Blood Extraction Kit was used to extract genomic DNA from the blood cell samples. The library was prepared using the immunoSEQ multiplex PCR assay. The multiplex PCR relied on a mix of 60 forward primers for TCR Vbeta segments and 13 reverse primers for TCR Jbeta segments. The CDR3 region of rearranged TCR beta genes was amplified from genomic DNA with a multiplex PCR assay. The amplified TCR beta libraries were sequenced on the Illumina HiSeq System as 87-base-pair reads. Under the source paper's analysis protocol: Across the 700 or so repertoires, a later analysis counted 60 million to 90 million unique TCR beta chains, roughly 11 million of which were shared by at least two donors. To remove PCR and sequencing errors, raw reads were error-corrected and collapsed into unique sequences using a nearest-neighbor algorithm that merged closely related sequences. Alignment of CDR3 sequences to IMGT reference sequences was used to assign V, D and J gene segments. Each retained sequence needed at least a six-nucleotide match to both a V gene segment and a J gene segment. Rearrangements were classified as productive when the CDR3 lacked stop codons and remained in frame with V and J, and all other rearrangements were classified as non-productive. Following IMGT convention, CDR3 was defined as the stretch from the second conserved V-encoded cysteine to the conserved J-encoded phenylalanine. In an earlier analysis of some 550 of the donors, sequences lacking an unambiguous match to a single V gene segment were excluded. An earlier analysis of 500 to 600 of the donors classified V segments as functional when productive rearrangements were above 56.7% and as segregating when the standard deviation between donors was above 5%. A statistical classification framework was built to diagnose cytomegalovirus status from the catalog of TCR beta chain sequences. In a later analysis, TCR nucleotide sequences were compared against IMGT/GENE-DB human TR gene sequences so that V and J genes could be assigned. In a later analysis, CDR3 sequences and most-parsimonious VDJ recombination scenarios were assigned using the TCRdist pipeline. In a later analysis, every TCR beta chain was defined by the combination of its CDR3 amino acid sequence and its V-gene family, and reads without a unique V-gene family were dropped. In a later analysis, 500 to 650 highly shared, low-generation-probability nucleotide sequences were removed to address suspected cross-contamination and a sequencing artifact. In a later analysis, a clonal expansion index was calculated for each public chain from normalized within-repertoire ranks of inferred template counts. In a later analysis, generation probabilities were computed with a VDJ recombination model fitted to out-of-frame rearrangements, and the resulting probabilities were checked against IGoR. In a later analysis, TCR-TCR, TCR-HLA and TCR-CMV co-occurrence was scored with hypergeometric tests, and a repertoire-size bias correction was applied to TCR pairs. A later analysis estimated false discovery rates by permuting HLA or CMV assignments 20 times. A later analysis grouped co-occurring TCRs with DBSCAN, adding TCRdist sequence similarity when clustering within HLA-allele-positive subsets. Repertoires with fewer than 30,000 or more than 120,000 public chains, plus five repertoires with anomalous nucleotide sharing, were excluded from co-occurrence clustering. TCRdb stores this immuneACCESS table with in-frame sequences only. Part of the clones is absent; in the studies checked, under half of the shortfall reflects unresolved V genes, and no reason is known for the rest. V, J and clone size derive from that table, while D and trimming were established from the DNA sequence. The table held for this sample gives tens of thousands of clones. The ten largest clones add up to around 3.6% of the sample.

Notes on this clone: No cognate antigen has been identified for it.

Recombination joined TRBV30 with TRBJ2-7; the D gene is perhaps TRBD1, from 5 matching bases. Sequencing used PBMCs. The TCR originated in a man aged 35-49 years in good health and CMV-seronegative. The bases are TGTGCCTGGGGAACAGGAATCACCTACGAGCAGTACTTC. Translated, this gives CAWGTGITYEQYF. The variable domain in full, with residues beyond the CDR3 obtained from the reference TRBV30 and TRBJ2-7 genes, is SQTIHQWPATLVQPVGSPLSLECTVEGTSNPNLYWYRQAAGRGLQLLFYSVGIGQISSEVPQNLSASRPQDRQFILSSKKLLLSDSGFYLCAWGTGITYEQYFGPGTRLTVT.